This TCR beta chain was recorded in a study of CD8+ T cells in alopecia areata. Study-wide findings and caveats: The study found that many expanded lesional clones persisted in scalp and blood during tofacitinib. In scalp, tofacitinib significantly decreased clonality and expanded CD8+ clones among the top 100.

V shed 3 bases and J 2 bases; nucleotides not matched to a gene: 9. The CDR3 has 16 amino acids. Per the germline V gene, CDR1 is SQVTM and CDR2 is ANQGSEA. In regard to this clone: The antigen is not known.

TCR sequencing used cDNA made by reverse transcription of extracted RNA. TCRdb keeps only in-frame clones here, not all; method: immunoSEQ multiplex PCR. The sample comprises 150,000 to 200,000 clones, approximately 61% of which are singletons, and approximately 0.97% rests with the top ten. Treatment of the sample: oral pan-JAK inhibitor, 5-10 mg twice daily. The V call is TRBV29-1, the J call TRBJ2-7, with 11 nucleotides matching TRBD2. The sample consisted of CD4+ T cells sorted from blood, taken at week 24, from a patient treated with tofacitinib. This TCR derives from a human donor with alopecia areata. This chain's CDR3 is CSVDSELAGATYEQYF. CDR3 nucleotide sequence: TGCAGCGTTGACTCCGAACTAGCGGGGGCAACCTACGAGCAGTACTTC.